These T cell receptor beta chains were read from a single sample in a study of OX40 agonist ivuxolimab in advanced cancers. Here immunoSEQ multiplex PCR was the method, and the copy in TCRdb shows in-frame clones only, minus some. The sample includes tens of thousands of clones, under 95% of them seen just once. The sequenced sample was CD4+ or CD8+ T cells sorted from blood, obtained in a trial of the OX40 agonist ivuxolimab. The receptors derive from an adult with an advanced solid tumor such as melanoma, head and neck, liver or kidney cancer. Each CDR3 is given with its conserved first and last residue. The D gene is left open where the match is weak. The size of a clone is reported for some rows only, either as once, few or many, or as a class for expanded clones.

v_call	j_call	clone_size	d_call	cdr3_aa	cdr3_nt
TRBV6-5	TRBJ1-2	NA	NA	CASTRGYGCTF	TGTGCCAGCACCAGGGGTTATGGCTGCACCTTC
TRBV14	TRBJ1-1	NA	TRBD1	CASSLLRQGNTEAFF	TGTGCCAGCAGCCTACTCCGACAGGGGAACACTGAAGCTTTCTTT
TRBV29-1	TRBJ2-5	NA	TRBD1	CSVEGTGTGLKTQYF	TGCAGCGTTGAAGGGACCGGGACAGGGTTAAAGACCCAGTACTTC
TRBV12-2	TRBJ2-7	NA	NA	CASRLPRGGRPSYEQYF	TGTGCAAGTCGCCTCCCCCGGGGAGGGAGGCCCTCCTACGAGCAGTACTTC
TRBV5-4	TRBJ2-3	once	NA	CASSLVGTDTQYF	TGTGCCAGCAGCTTGGTGGGCACAGATACGCAGTATTTT
TRBV11-3	TRBJ2-7	NA	NA	CASSLPGQGSYEQYF	TGTGCCAGCAGCTTACCGGGACAAGGCTCCTACGAGCAGTACTTC
TRBV11-3	TRBJ1-4	NA	TRBD1	CASSLDYRGPNEKLFF	TGTGCCAGCAGCTTAGACTACAGGGGCCCTAATGAAAAACTGTTTTTT
TRBV19	TRBJ1-3	NA	NA	CASSRNSGNTIYF	TGTGCCAGTAGTCGGAACTCTGGAAACACCATATATTTT
TRBV19	TRBJ2-1	NA	TRBD2	CASSVTSGSDEQFF	TGTGCCAGTAGCGTGACTAGCGGGAGTGATGAGCAGTTCTTC
TRBV30	TRBJ1-1	NA	NA	CAWSPRGGISTEAFF	TGTGCCTGGAGTCCGAGGGGGGGGATCAGCACTGAAGCTTTCTTT
TRBV4-2	TRBJ2-7	NA	NA	CASSQVAQGGSDEQYF	TGTGCCAGCAGCCAAGTAGCTCAGGGGGGAAGCGACGAGCAGTACTTC
TRBV5-1	TRBJ1-2	NA	NA	CASSLGAGLGYGYTF	TGCGCCAGCAGCTTGGGGGCAGGTCTCGGCTATGGCTACACCTTC
TRBV5-1	TRBJ2-5	NA	TRBD1	CASSPDRGQETQYF	TGCGCCAGCAGCCCAGACAGGGGTCAAGAGACCCAGTACTTC
TRBV7-9	TRBJ2-7	NA	NA	CASSPGWGSGDEQYF	TGTGCCAGCAGCCCGGGTTGGGGTAGCGGCGACGAGCAGTACTTC